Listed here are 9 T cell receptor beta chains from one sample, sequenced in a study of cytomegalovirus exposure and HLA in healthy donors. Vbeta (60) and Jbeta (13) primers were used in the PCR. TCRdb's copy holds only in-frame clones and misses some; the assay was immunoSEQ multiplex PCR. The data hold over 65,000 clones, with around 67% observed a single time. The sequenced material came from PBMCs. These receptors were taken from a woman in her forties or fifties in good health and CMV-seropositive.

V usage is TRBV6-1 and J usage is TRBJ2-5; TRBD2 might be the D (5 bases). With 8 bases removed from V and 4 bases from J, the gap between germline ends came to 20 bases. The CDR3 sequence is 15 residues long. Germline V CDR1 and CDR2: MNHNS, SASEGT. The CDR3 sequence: CASREGSSHLETQYF. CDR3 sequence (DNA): TGTGCCAGCCGCGAGGGCAGCAGCCATCTAGAGACCCAGTACTTC.

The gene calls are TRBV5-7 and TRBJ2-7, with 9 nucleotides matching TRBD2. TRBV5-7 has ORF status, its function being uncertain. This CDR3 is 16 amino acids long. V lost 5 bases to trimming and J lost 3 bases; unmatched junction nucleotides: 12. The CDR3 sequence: CASSRYQRGAYYEQYF. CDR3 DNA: TGTGCCAGCAGTCGTTACCAGCGGGGGGCTTACTACGAGCAGTACTTC.

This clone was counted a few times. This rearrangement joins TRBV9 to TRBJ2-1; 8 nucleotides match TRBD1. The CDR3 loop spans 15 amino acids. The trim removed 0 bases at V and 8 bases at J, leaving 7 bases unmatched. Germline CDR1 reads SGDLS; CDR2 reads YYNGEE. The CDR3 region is CASSVVAGGIHEQFF. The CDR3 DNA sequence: TGTGCCAGCAGCGTAGTGGCAGGGGGCATCCATGAGCAGTTCTTC.

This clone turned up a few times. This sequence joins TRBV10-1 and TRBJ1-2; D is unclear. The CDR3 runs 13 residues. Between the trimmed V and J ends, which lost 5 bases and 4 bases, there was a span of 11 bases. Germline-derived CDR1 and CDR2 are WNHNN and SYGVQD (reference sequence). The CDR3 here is CASSPRRGYGYTF. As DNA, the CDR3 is TGCGCCAGCAGTCCCCGACGGGGCTATGGCTACACCTTC.

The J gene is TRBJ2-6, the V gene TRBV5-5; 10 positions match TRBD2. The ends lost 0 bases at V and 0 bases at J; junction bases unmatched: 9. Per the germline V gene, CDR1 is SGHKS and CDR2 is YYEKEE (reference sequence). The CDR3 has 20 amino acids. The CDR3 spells CASSLVSSGGSGSGANVLTF. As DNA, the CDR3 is TGTGCCAGCAGCTTGGTTTCTAGCGGGGGATCTGGCTCTGGGGCCAACGTCCTGACTTTC. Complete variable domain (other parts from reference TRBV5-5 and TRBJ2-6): DAGVTQSPTHLIKTRGQQVTLRCSPISGHKSVSWYQQVLGQGPQFIFQYYEKEERGRGNFPDRFSARQFPNYSSELNVNALLLGDSALYLCASSLVSSGGSGSGANVLTFGAGSRLTVL.

The CDR3 here is CASSPRAGGPYEQFF. CDR3 nucleotides: TGCGCCAGCAGCCCCAGAGCGGGGGGGCCCTATGAGCAGTTCTTC. J is TRBJ2-1 and V is TRBV5-1, with 10 bases identical to TRBD2. Germline V lookup: CDR1 SGHRS, CDR2 YFSETQ. V shed 4 bases, J shed 8 bases, and the junction held 9 bases outside the gene matches. This CDR3 is built from 15 residues.

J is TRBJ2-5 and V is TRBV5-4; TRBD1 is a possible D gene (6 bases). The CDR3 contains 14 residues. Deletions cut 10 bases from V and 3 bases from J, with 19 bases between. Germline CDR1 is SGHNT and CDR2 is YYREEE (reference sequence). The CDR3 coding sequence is TGTGCCGCCTCACGGACAGAAGAAAAAGAGACCCAGTACTTC. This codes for CAASRTEEKETQYF.

The CDR3 sequence: CASSDGTSTDTQYF. The DNA for the CDR3 is TGTGCCAGCAGCGATGGGACTAGCACAGATACGCAGTATTTT. The V gene is TRBV7-3, the J gene TRBJ2-3; TRBD2 might be the D (6 bases). The CDR3 runs to 14 residues. Between the trimmed V and J ends, which lost 5 bases and 0 bases, there was a span of 9 bases. Germline V gene lookup returns CDR1 SGHTA and CDR2 FQGTGA. Together with reference TRBV7-3 and TRBJ2-3, the CDR3 gives the full variable domain: GAGVSQTPSNKVTEKGKYVELRCDPISGHTALYWYRQSLGQGPEFLIYFQGTGAADDSGLPNDRFFAVRPEGSVSTLKIQRTERGDSAVYLCASSDGTSTDTQYFGPGTRLTVL.

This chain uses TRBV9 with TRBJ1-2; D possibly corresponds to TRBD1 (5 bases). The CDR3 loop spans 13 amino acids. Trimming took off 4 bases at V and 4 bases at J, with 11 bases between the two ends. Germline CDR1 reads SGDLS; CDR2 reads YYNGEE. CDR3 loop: CASSLRDSYGYTF. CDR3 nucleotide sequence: TGTGCCAGCAGCTTAAGAGACAGCTATGGCTACACCTTC.